What follows are 9 T cell receptor beta chains derived from one specimen sequenced in a study of post-analysis software for immune sequencing data. Study outcomes and limitations: Relative to controls, patients had five TRBV segments at higher frequency, with TRBV5-6, TRBV5-1 and TRBV20-1 among these.

Presence of unique molecular identifiers characterized the TCR beta cDNA libraries. TCRdb itself ran the PCR reads through MiXCR, one entry per CDR3 protein. Of hundreds of thousands of distinct CDR3 sequences listed, just under 30% were seen once; the top ten hold approximately 0.55%. These receptors' antigens are unknown. Sequences were obtained from blood. The receptors derive from a girl aged 10-17 years with multiple sclerosis.

The V and J genes are TRBV7-2 and TRBJ1-2; 12 positions agree with TRBD1. The V gene end was trimmed by 0 bases and the J gene end by 7 bases; junction bases not matched to a gene: 3. The CDR3 is 15 residues long. In germline, CDR1 is SGHTA, CDR2 FQGNSA. CDR3 in amino acids: CASSLAGTGGLGYTF. In nucleotides, the CDR3 is TGTGCCAGCAGCTTAGCAGGGACAGGGGGCCTTGGCTACACCTTC. Filled out from reference TRBV7-2 and TRBJ1-2, the complete variable domain reads GAGVSQSPSNKVTEKGKDVELRCDPISGHTALYWYRQSLGQGLEFLIYFQGNSAPDKSGLPSDRFSAERTGGSVSTLTIQRTQQEDSAVYLCASSLAGTGGLGYTFGSGTRLTVV.

Points on this clonotype: Its ends do not fully match the called genes, so a read error is possible. V gene TRBV20-1 combines with J gene TRBJ2-3, with 7 positions matching TRBD2. Germline assignment: CDR1 DFQATT and CDR2 SNEGSKA (reference sequence). There are 16 residues in the CDR3. CDR3 amino acids: CSASTVSGGRADTQYF. CDR3 in DNA: TGTAGTGCTAGTACAGTCAGCGGAGGGAGGGCAGATACGCAGTATTTT.

The rearrangement uses TRBV7-9 and TRBJ1-5, with D unresolved. The length of the CDR3 is 18 residues. The V gene lost 1 base and the J gene lost 2 bases, with 18 bases spanning the gap. Germline V gives CDR1 SEHNR, CDR2 FQNEAQ (reference sequence). For the CDR3, the DNA is TGTGCCAGCAGCTTAGTTGGTGATGGGCAAATTCGCAATCAGCCCCAGCATTTT. It codes for CASSLVGDGQIRNQPQHF.

This clonotype was recorded once. This chain links TRBV29-1 with TRBJ1-5, with D tentatively TRBD1 (5 bases). Trimming pared 1 base from V and 6 bases from J, leaving 10 bases between. Germline V lookup: CDR1 SQVTM, CDR2 ANQGSEA. CDR3 length: 13 residues. The CDR3 spells CSVEGGSGQPQHF. The CDR3 DNA reads as TGCAGCGTTGAAGGGGGCTCTGGTCAGCCCCAGCATTTT.

The genes are TRBV25-1 and TRBJ2-3; D is unclear. The germline V and J ends were trimmed by 4 bases and 0 bases, with 17 bases remaining between them. The CDR3 consists of 17 residues. Germline-derived CDR1 and CDR2 are MGHDK and SYGVNS. DNA for the CDR3: TGTGCCAGCAGTGTCGGGTGGGGTACCCCTAGCACAGATACGCAGTATTTT. Encoded protein: CASSVGWGTPSTDTQYF.

This clonotype was recorded a few times. The chain is built from TRBV4-3 and TRBJ1-4; TRBD1 is a possible D gene (6 bases). Germline values: CDR1 LGHNA, CDR2 YSLEER. Trimming pared 4 bases from V and 2 bases from J, leaving 11 bases between. This CDR3 is built from 15 residues. CDR3: CASSRDMGTNEKLFF. CDR3 sequence (DNA): TGCGCCAGCAGCCGGGACATGGGGACTAATGAAAAACTGTTTTTT.

This clonotype has more than one count but fewer than ten. This chain joins TRBV6-5 and TRBJ2-3, with TRBD1 matching 7 bases. Germline V gene sequence: CDR1 MNHEY, CDR2 SVGAGI. Unmatched junction bases numbered 1, after V lost 4 bases and J lost 0 bases. The CDR3 loop spans 14 amino acids. The CDR3 here is CASSWGQSTDTQYF. In DNA, the CDR3 is TGTGCCAGCAGTTGGGGACAGAGCACAGATACGCAGTATTTT.

This rearrangement joins TRBV5-1 to TRBJ2-7, with 8 bases identical to TRBD2. Germline V gives CDR1 SGHRS, CDR2 YFSETQ. CDR3 length: 15 residues. V dropped 1 base and J dropped 7; count of bases not matched to a gene: 10. DNA for the CDR3: TGCGCCAGCAGCTTGTCGCTAGCGGGTGGCAATGAGCAGTACTTC. It translates to CASSLSLAGGNEQYF.

The chain joins TRBV6-6 to TRBJ2-1; TRBD2 agrees at 10 bases. CDR3 length: 15 amino acids. V lost 6 bases and J lost 8; bases outside the gene matches: 10. In germline, CDR1 is MNHNY, CDR2 SVGAGI (reference sequence). CDR3 loop: CASRPRASGSHEQFF. The DNA of the CDR3 is TGTGCCAGCAGGCCCAGGGCTAGCGGGAGCCATGAGCAGTTCTTC.